The sequence of this T cell receptor (beta chain) was determined in a study of T-cell memory formation after mild COVID-19. About the study: Clustering of TCRs was largely donor specific.

A single record per CDR3 protein comes from TCRdb applying MiXCR to the 5' RACE reads. The sample has around 420,000 distinct CDR3 sequences, 20% to 25% seen once; the top ten hold roughly 8.7%. The CDR3 sequence is 14 residues long. Deletions cut 1 base from V and 2 bases from J, with 9 bases between. CDR1 and CDR2 (germline): MGHRA, YSYEKL. The study's findings and limits: Second-wave clones peaking on day 37 lacked confirmed SARS-CoV-2 specificity.

This clonotype was counted between two and nine times. Its matching antigen is unknown. This TCR was recovered from an adult woman who had mild COVID-19 (a few samples of this study predate the infection). Cell type and time point are not known. The V gene is TRBV4-1, the J gene TRBJ2-7; TRBD1 is a possible D gene (6 bases). Sequencing was done on a sample of PBMCs or a T cell subset sorted from them (not recorded which). The CDR3 DNA reads as TGCGCCAGCAGCCAAGGCAGGGGCCCCTACGAGCAGTACTTC. Protein: CASSQGRGPYEQYF.